These 16 T cell receptor beta chains were all obtained from the same sample, sequenced in a study of cytomegalovirus exposure and HLA in healthy donors. The PCR contained 60 Vbeta and 13 Jbeta primers. TCRdb keeps only in-frame clones here, not all; method: immunoSEQ multiplex PCR. This sample has about 140,000 clones, with 76% found just once. The sequencing sample was made of PBMCs. All receptors derive from a man between 18 and 29 years old in good health and CMV-seronegative.

J is TRBJ2-5 and V is TRBV10-3, with TRBD2 identical over 8 bases. With the DNA end fitting TRBJ2-7 better, the J assignment may be wrong. This CDR3 contains 16 residues. The germline V gene encodes CDR1 ENHRY and CDR2 SYGVKD. The CDR3 region is CAISESPGRVSYEQYF. For the CDR3, the DNA is TGTGCCATCAGTGAGTCGCCCGGGAGGGTTTCCTACGAGCAGTACTTC.

V and J are TRBV6-4 and TRBJ2-7; possible D gene TRBD2, 5 bases. Trimming left V 8 bases short and J 4 bases short, with 27 bases between. The CDR3 runs 17 residues. In germline, CDR1 is MRHNA, CDR2 SNTAGT. The CDR3 here is CASGVWLTREHLYEQYF. DNA for the CDR3: TGTGCCAGCGGGGTGTGGCTCACTCGGGAACATCTATACGAGCAGTACTTC.

The gene calls are TRBV28 and TRBJ1-2; weak D call: TRBD1 (5 bases). Trimming left V 3 bases short and J 0 bases short, with 17 bases between. In germline, CDR1 is MDHEN, CDR2 SYDVKM. This CDR3 region has 17 residues. Here the CDR3 reads CASSLDSFTGANYGYTF. For the CDR3, the DNA is TGTGCCAGCAGTTTGGACTCCTTCACGGGGGCTAACTATGGCTACACCTTC.

The chain links TRBV6-1 to TRBJ1-4; TRBD1 matches 7 bases. The CDR3 has 15 amino acids. J lost 6 bases, V lost 7 bases, and 11 bases had no gene match. In germline, CDR1 is MNHNS, CDR2 SASEGT. The CDR3 DNA reads TGTGCCAGCAACTCCGGAGGGGGCGGAGATGAAAAACTGTTTTTT. Protein product: CASNSGGGGDEKLFF.

The rearrangement uses TRBV6-6 and TRBJ1-5; weak D call: TRBD1 (5 bases). The germline V and J ends were trimmed by 5 bases and 6 bases, with 14 bases remaining between them. The CDR3 is 14 residues long. CDR1 and CDR2 (germline): MNHNY, SVGAGI (reference sequence). The chain's CDR3 is CASSDSVGGQPQHF. CDR3 bases: TGTGCCAGCAGTGACAGTGTAGGCGGTCAGCCCCAGCATTTT.

This chain connects TRBV25-1 to TRBJ2-7, with a weak D call TRBD2 (5 bases). The V gene lost 3 bases and the J gene lost 6 bases, with 15 bases spanning the gap. The CDR3 runs 14 residues. The germline CDR1 and CDR2 sequences are MGHDK and SYGVNS. The CDR3 nucleotides are TGTGCCAGCAGTGAGCCCGGGAATTCGGGCGAGCAGTACTTC. It yields the protein CASSEPGNSGEQYF.

The chain joins TRBV7-2 to TRBJ2-7; D remains ambiguous. This CDR3 region has 14 residues. Germline CDR1 SGHTA, CDR2 FQGNSA. Trimming cost V 4 bases and J 5 bases, with 15 bases left between them. CDR3 protein: CASSSESLRNEQYF. DNA for the CDR3: TGTGCCAGCAGCTCCGAATCGCTACGCAACGAGCAGTACTTC.

This rearrangement joins TRBV23-1 to TRBJ2-5, with 10 bases identical to TRBD2. TRBV23-1 falls under the ORF class, with uncertain function. The CDR3 sequence is 15 residues long. J lost 2 bases, V lost 7 bases, and 7 bases had no gene match. This CDR3 reads CASTPSGGPQETQYF. CDR3 nucleotides: TGCGCCAGCACCCCTAGCGGGGGCCCTCAAGAGACCCAGTACTTC.

The chain employs TRBV4-2 and TRBJ2-7; TRBD2 matches 11 bases. V trimming: 0 bases; J trimming: 5 bases; junction bases outside the gene matches: 3. The CDR3 runs 15 residues. Germline V gene data show CDR1 as LGHNA and CDR2 as YNFKEQ. Written as DNA, the CDR3 is TGTGCCAGCAGCCAAGAACTAGCGGGAGATAACGAGCAGTACTTC. It codes for CASSQELAGDNEQYF.

CDR3 bases: TGTGCCAGCTCACCACTGGACACAAACTACGAGCAGTACTTC. Translated: CASSPLDTNYEQYF. This chain uses TRBV18 with TRBJ2-7, with D possibly TRBD1 on 5 matching bases. The V end lost 1 base, the J end lost 3 bases, and 10 bases lay between the germline ends. Germline V gene lookup returns CDR1 KGHSH and CDR2 LQKENI. CDR3 length: 14 amino acids.

CDR3 nucleotides: TGTGCCAGCAGCTTGGTGGGGCCTAACAGGGTCGAGCAGTACTTC. It encodes CASSLVGPNRVEQYF. The chain joins TRBV5-5 to TRBJ2-7; D possibly corresponds to TRBD1 (6 bases). Trimming shortened V by 0 bases and J by 6 bases, and 16 bases separated the two germline ends. The CDR3 is 15 residues long. Germline CDR1 reads SGHKS; CDR2 reads YYEKEE (reference sequence). The complete variable domain, with remaining parts taken from reference TRBV5-5 and TRBJ2-7, reads DAGVTQSPTHLIKTRGQQVTLRCSPISGHKSVSWYQQVLGQGPQFIFQYYEKEERGRGNFPDRFSARQFPNYSSELNVNALLLGDSALYLCASSLVGPNRVEQYFGPGTRLTVT.

This clone was picked up a small number of times. V is TRBV11-1 and J is TRBJ1-1, with 8 bases fitting TRBD1. J lost 0 bases, V lost 3 bases, and 3 bases had no gene match. This CDR3 region has 15 residues. Germline values: CDR1 SGHAT, CDR2 FQDESV (reference sequence). As DNA, the CDR3 is TGTGCCAGCAGCTTGGCAGGGGGCATGAACACTGAAGCTTTCTTT. This translates into CASSLAGGMNTEAFF.

This clone was detected a few times. The chain recombines TRBV19 with TRBJ2-7; 11 bases are shared with TRBD1. V was clipped by 10 bases and J by 3 bases; unmatched bases: 8. Germline CDR1 reads LNHDA; CDR2 reads SQIVND (reference sequence). CDR3 length equals 14 residues. The DNA for the CDR3 is TGTGCCACATCACTCGGGACAGGGGGCTACGAGCAGTACTTC. The encoded protein is CATSLGTGGYEQYF.

This clone has only a few counts. The chain employs TRBV13 and TRBJ2-1; 11 bases fit TRBD2. This CDR3 has 15 residues. The J segment lost 5 bases and the V segment lost 5 bases, leaving 5 bases of the junction unmatched. Germline assignment: CDR1 PRHDT and CDR2 FYEKMQ (reference sequence). The CDR3 protein is CASSNSGRAHNEQFF. CDR3 nucleotide sequence: TGTGCCAGCAGCAATAGCGGGAGGGCCCACAATGAGCAGTTCTTC.

The gene calls are TRBV27 and TRBJ1-1; D gene uncertain. V gave up 2 bases and J gave up 5 bases, with 9 bases separating them. In germline, CDR1 is MNHEY, CDR2 SMNVEV (reference sequence). CDR3 length: 13 residues. CDR3 DNA: TGTGCCAGCAGTTTAAGGGAGAGGACTGAAGCTTTCTTT. Translating it yields CASSLRERTEAFF.

This sequence joins TRBV28 and TRBJ1-4; TRBD1 aligns across 9 bases. This CDR3 has 14 amino acids. After removal of 4 bases from V and 11 bases from J, the junction contained 8 bases not matched to a gene. CDR1 is MDHEN, CDR2 SYDVKM, per germline. CDR3 bases: TGTGCCAGCAGTTCTTCCGGGACAGGGTGGAAACTGTTTTTT. It codes for CASSSSGTGWKLFF.